This TCR beta chain was sequenced in a study of T cells in Graves' hyperthyroidism and ophthalmopathy. Germline V CDR1 and CDR2: KGHSH, LQKENI. This CDR3 has 14 amino acids. V lost 1 base and J 5 bases, leaving 12 bases between the germline ends. Study-level results: Ophthalmopathy was model-predicted a median about 6.9 months pre-onset.

RNA transcripts provided the source from which TCR beta CDR3 regions were amplified. HTBI primers were used for first-round RT-PCR of the TCR CDR3. TCRdb re-called the multiplex PCR reads with MiXCR, one entry per CDR3 protein. The repertoire holds 300,000 to 400,000 distinct CDR3 sequences, with 15% to 20% as singletons. The table lists this clonotype with many counts. Its antigen is not known. The rearrangement uses TRBV18 and TRBJ2-7; possible D gene TRBD1, 6 bases. Sequenced input: blood. The TCR comes from a woman in her fifties or sixties with Graves' hyperthyroidism. The CDR3 DNA reads as TGTGCCAGCTCACCACGGACAGTGGCTAACGAGCAGTACTTC. Translating it yields CASSPRTVANEQYF.